The 12 T cell receptor beta chains below were found in one sample sequenced in a study of human T cells and chemical hapten exposure. Time point: patch test 3, about 24 weeks after DPC sensitization. Treatment in this sample: therapeutic diphenylcyclopropenone sensitization with weekly scalp DPC. Using its own MiXCR run on the RACE reads, TCRdb lists one record per CDR3 protein. The table has about 76,000 distinct CDR3 sequences, over 10% seen once. The source was whole blood, collected in connection with sensitization to the hapten diphenylcyclopropenone (DPC). All receptors derive from a woman in her fifties or sixties with alopecia areata. Some clones in this sample may be carry-over from other donors' samples.

This clonotype has only a few counts. The gene calls are TRBV2 and TRBJ2-3; TRBD2 matches at 9 bases. With 6 bases clipped from V and 0 bases from J, the junction kept 7 bases outside the gene matches. Germline V CDR1 and CDR2: SNHLY, FYNNEI. CDR3 length: 16 residues. CDR3 in DNA: TGTGCCAGCAGGGAAACCGGGACTAGCAGCACAGATACGCAGTATTTT. It specifies CASRETGTSSTDTQYF.

There are many counts of this clonotype. The V call is TRBV23-1, the J call TRBJ2-3; D gene ambiguous. TRBV23-1 belongs to the ORF category, with a function that is uncertain. There are 12 residues in the CDR3. Between the trimmed V and J ends, which lost 4 bases and 5 bases, there was a span of 7 bases. CDR3 nucleotides: TGCGCCAGCAGTCCCTTGCGAGATACGCAGTATTTT. Encoded protein: CASSPLRDTQYF.

This clonotype was picked up a small number of times. The chain has TRBV7-3 and TRBJ2-7; TRBD2 aligns across 8 bases. There are 15 residues in the CDR3. Germline loops: CDR1 SGHTA, CDR2 FQGTGA. V lost 8 bases, J lost 0 bases, and 9 bases stayed unmatched. The CDR3 nucleotides are TGTGCCAGCCACCGACTGAGCGGGAGCTCCTACGAGCAGTACTTC. The encoded protein is CASHRLSGSSYEQYF.

This clonotype has only a few counts. V is TRBV7-9 and J is TRBJ1-1; weak D call: TRBD1 (6 bases). The germline V gene has CDR1 SEHNR and CDR2 FQNEAQ (reference sequence). There are 16 residues in the CDR3. V shed 7 bases and J shed 0 bases, with 18 bases lying between them. CDR3 bases: TGTGCCAGCACCCTCAGCCGGGACACCATGAACACTGAAGCTTTCTTT. Translation: CASTLSRDTMNTEAFF.

This clonotype has at least ten counts. This chain connects TRBV5-1 to TRBJ1-1; D remains ambiguous. The CDR3 has 14 residues. V lost 6 bases, J lost 5 bases, and 17 bases lay in between. CDR1 SGHRS and CDR2 YFSETQ come from the germline V gene. The CDR3 here is CASKEQSGRTEAFF. CDR3 DNA: TGCGCCAGCAAGGAACAGTCTGGTAGGACTGAAGCTTTCTTT. Drawing the rest from reference TRBV5-1 and TRBJ1-1, the complete variable domain is KAGVTQTPRYLIKTRGQQVTLSCSPISGHRSVSWYQQTPGQGLQFLFEYFSETQRNKGNFPGRFSGRQFSNSRSEMNVSTLELGDSALYLCASKEQSGRTEAFFGQGTRLTVV.

In its sample, this clonotype was seen a few times. The V call is TRBV5-1, the J call TRBJ2-3; D is unresolved. Trimming cost V 0 bases and J 2 bases, with 4 bases left between them. From germline, CDR1 is SGHRS and CDR2 YFSETQ. The CDR3 extends over 13 amino acids. The DNA of the CDR3 is TGCGCCAGCAGCTTGGACTTCACAGATACGCAGTATTTT. Protein: CASSLDFTDTQYF.

The chain carries TRBV6-1 and TRBJ1-4; D remains ambiguous. V lost 1 base, J lost 2 bases, and 8 bases lay in between. Per germline, CDR1 MNHNS and CDR2 SASEGT. CDR3 length: 15 residues. The CDR3 reads CASSEGGVTNEKLFF. CDR3 nucleotide sequence: TGTGCCAGCAGTGAAGGTGGAGTTACTAATGAAAAACTGTTTTTT.

The V gene is TRBV5-1, the J gene TRBJ2-1; TRBD2 matches at 10 bases. The germline V gene encodes CDR1 SGHRS and CDR2 YFSETQ. The CDR3 is 15 amino acids. The V and J ends lost 2 bases and 5 bases, in that order; junction bases with no gene match: 4. The CDR3 coding sequence is TGCGCCAGCAGCTTCACGGGACTAGCGAACAATGAGCAGTTCTTC. Its protein product is CASSFTGLANNEQFF. Filled out from reference TRBV5-1 and TRBJ2-1, the complete variable domain reads KAGVTQTPRYLIKTRGQQVTLSCSPISGHRSVSWYQQTPGQGLQFLFEYFSETQRNKGNFPGRFSGRQFSNSRSEMNVSTLELGDSALYLCASSFTGLANNEQFFGPGTRLTVL.

This clonotype occurred a few times. The chain has TRBV19 and TRBJ2-4, with D possibly being TRBD1 (5 bases). Trimming pared 7 bases from V and 1 base from J, leaving 17 bases between. CDR3 length equals 16 residues. Germline V gene lookup returns CDR1 LNHDA and CDR2 SQIVND (reference sequence). The CDR3 DNA is TGTGCCAGTACCGCCACAGGCCTAGGGGCCAAAAACATTCAGTACTTC. Protein sequence: CASTATGLGAKNIQYF.

In this sample, this clonotype turned up many times. The germline gene is not matched at one end of the junction; a read error may be the cause. V usage is TRBV29-1 and J usage is TRBJ2-4; D uncertain. The germline gives CDR1 SQVTM, CDR2 ANQGSEA. The CDR3 sequence is 13 residues long. CDR3 nucleotide sequence: TGCAGCGTTGGGTCAGACCCTCCAAACGTTCAGTACTTC. Protein product: CSVGSDPPNVQYF.

This clonotype has a count of ten or more. This sequence joins TRBV27 and TRBJ1-4; D remains unclear. The germline V gene has CDR1 MNHEY and CDR2 SMNVEV (reference sequence). V was cut by 4 bases and J by 0 bases, with 6 bases left in between. This CDR3 has 14 amino acids. CDR3 in amino acids: CASSSWSTNEKLFF. The DNA for the CDR3 is TGTGCCAGCAGTTCTTGGTCAACTAATGAAAAACTGTTTTTT.

V gene TRBV7-9 combines with J gene TRBJ1-6; 7 bases agree with TRBD1. Germline V lookup: CDR1 SEHNR, CDR2 FQNEAQ (reference sequence). The CDR3 covers 15 residues. Germline trimming cut 5 bases from V and 6 bases from J; bases unmatched to any gene: 7. The CDR3 nucleotides read TGTGCCAGCAGCGGATGGACAGGCGCTAATTCACCCCTCCACTTT. Encoded protein: CASSGWTGANSPLHF.